A single TCR beta chain is shown here with its context. Per the original methods: Nucleated cell number was recorded as an estimate derived from reference gene primer amplification. Clones were sequenced by immunoSEQ multiplex PCR, and TCRdb holds only the in-frame ones, with some missing. The V and J calls and clone size are taken from that table; D and trimming were inferred from the DNA. The sample lists around 65,000 clones, 65% to 85% occurring once. This record belongs to a study of blood T cell repertoires in COVID-19. Across the study: T cells, B-cell-depleted T cells, or PBMCs provided the cDNA or gDNA that served as material.

Trimming shortened V by 10 bases and J by 1 base, and 7 bases separated the two germline ends. The CDR3 covers 11 residues. Germline-derived CDR1 and CDR2 are MDHEN and SYDVKM. The genes are TRBV28 and TRBJ1-2; D call uncertain. The sequence was collected from a human donor in a cohort sampled during active COVID-19. Sequencing input: peripheral blood. The CDR3 DNA is TGTGCCATACAGCTTAACTATGGCTACACCTTC. Its protein product is CAIQLNYGYTF.